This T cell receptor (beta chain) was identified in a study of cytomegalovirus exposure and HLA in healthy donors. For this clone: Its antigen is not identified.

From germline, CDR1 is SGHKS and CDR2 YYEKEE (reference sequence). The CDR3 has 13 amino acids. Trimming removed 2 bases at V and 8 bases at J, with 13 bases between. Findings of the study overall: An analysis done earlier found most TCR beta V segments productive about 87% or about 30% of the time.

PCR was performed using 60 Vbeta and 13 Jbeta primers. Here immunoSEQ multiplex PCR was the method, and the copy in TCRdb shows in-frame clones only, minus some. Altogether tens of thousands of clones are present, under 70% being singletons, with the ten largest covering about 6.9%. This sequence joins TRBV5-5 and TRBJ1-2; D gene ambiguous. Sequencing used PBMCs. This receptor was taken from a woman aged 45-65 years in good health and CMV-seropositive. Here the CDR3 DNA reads TGTGCCAGCAGCTTAGACAACCCCAGGGGCTACACCTTC. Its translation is CASSLDNPRGYTF.